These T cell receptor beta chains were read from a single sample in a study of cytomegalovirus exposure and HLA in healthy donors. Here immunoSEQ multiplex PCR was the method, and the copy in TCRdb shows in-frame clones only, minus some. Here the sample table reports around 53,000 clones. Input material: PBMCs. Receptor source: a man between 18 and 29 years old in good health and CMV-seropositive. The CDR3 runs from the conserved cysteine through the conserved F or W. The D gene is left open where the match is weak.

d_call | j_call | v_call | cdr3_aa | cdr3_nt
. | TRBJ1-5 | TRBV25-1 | CASSESEGGHQPQHF | TGTGCCAGCAGTGAATCGGAGGGAGGGCATCAGCCCCAGCATTTT
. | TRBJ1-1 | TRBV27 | CASRGTPTSKAFF | TGTGCCAGCAGGGGGACACCGACAAGTAAAGCTTTCTTT
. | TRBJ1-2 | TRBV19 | CASSIFAAGYTF | TGTGCCAGTAGTATTTTCGCGGCCGGCTACACCTTC
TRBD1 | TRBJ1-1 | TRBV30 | CASAGTGYWEAEAFF | TGTGCCTCAGCCGGGACAGGGTATTGGGAGGCTGAAGCTTTCTTT
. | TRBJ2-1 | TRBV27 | CASSSISGHSYNEQFF | TGTGCCAGCAGTAGTATCAGCGGGCATTCCTACAATGAGCAGTTCTTC
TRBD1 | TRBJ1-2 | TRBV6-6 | CASKGADYGYTF | TGTGCCAGCAAGGGGGCAGACTATGGCTACACCTTC
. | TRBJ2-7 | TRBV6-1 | CASSEPQTGGGEQYF | TGTGCCAGCAGTGAGCCCCAGACAGGAGGTGGCGAGCAGTACTTC
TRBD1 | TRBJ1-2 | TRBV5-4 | CASSLGTGGGGYTF | TGTGCCAGCAGCTTAGGTACAGGGGGCGGTGGCTACACCTTC
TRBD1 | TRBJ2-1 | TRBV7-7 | CASSKDRGNEQFF | TGTGCTAGCAGCAAGGACAGGGGTAATGAGCAGTTCTTC
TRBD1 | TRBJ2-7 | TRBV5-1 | CASSSLRDRGFYEQYF | TGCGCCAGCAGCTCACTCCGGGACAGGGGGTTCTACGAGCAGTACTTC
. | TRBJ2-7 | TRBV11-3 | CASSLDEGRGSPEQYF | TGTGCCAGCAGCTTAGATGAAGGGCGAGGGTCCCCCGAGCAGTACTTC
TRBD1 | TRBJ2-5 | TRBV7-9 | CASSAYRDSWYQETQYF | TGTGCCAGCAGCGCTTACCGGGACAGTTGGTACCAAGAGACCCAGTACTTC
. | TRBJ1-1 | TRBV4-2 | CASSQGERTNTEAFF | TGTGCCAGCAGCCAAGGCGAGAGAACGAACACTGAAGCTTTCTTT
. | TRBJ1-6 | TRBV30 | CAWGRGEYGNSPLHF | TGTGCCTGGGGGAGGGGGGAATATGGAAATTCACCCCTCCACTTT
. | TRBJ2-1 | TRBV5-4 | CASRFSGASSYNEQFF | TGTGCCAGCAGATTTAGCGGAGCAAGCTCCTACAATGAGCAGTTCTTC
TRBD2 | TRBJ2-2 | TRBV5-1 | CASSLTSGAVGGGELFF | TGCGCCAGCAGCCTGACTAGCGGAGCCGTTGGGGGCGGGGAGCTGTTTTTT
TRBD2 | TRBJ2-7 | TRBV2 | CASSLAARETGFRNF | TGTGCCAGCAGTCTCGCGGCGCGGGAGACTGGTTTTCGGAACTTC
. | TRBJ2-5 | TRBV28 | CASSFAGAEETQYF | TGTGCCAGCAGTTTTGCCGGAGCAGAAGAGACCCAGTACTTC
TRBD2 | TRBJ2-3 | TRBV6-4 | CASSELAGDADTQYF | TGTGCCAGCAGTGAACTAGCGGGAGATGCAGATACGCAGTATTTT
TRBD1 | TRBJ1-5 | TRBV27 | CASSSGQGLQPQHF | TGTGCCAGCAGTTCGGGACAGGGACTTCAGCCCCAGCATTTT
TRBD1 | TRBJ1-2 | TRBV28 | CASSPRPTGINYGYTF | TGTGCCAGCAGTCCCCGTCCGACAGGGATCAACTATGGCTACACCTTC
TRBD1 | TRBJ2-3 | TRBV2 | CASRPGQGTNTQYF | TGTGCCAGCAGGCCCGGACAGGGGACGAATACGCAGTATTTT
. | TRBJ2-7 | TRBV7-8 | CASSLNLNSYEQYF | TGTGCCAGCAGCTTAAACTTAAATTCTTACGAGCAGTACTTC
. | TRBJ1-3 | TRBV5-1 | CASSLGGGPGNTIYF | TGCGCCAGCAGCTTGGGGGGGGGCCCTGGAAACACCATATATTTT
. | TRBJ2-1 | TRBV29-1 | CSVATRTDNEQFF | TGCAGCGTTGCCACCCGGACAGACAATGAGCAGTTCTTC
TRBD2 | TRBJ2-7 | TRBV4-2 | CASSQGALTSGIAYEQYF | TGTGCCAGCAGCCAAGGAGCCCTGACTAGCGGGATCGCTTACGAGCAGTACTTC
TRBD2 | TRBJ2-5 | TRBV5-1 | CASSWGLAGGSETQYF | TGCGCCAGCAGCTGGGGACTAGCGGGAGGATCAGAGACCCAGTACTTC
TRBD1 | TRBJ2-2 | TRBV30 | CAWSTGVNANTGELFF | TGTGCCTGGAGTACAGGGGTTAACGCGAACACCGGGGAGCTGTTTTTT
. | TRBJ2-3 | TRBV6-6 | CASSYPRTGDTQYF | TGTGCCAGCAGTTACCCACGCACGGGAGATACGCAGTATTTT
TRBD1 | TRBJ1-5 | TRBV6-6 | CASSTTGGNQPQHF | TGTGCCAGCAGCACGACAGGGGGCAATCAGCCCCAGCATTTT
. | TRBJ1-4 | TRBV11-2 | CASSFSTTNEKLFF | TGTGCCAGCAGCTTCAGTACAACTAATGAAAAACTGTTTTTT
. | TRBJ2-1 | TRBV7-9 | CASSIFGISGQDNEQFF | TGTGCCAGCAGCATCTTCGGAATTAGCGGACAGGACAATGAGCAGTTCTTC
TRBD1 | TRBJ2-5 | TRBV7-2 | CASSLRPGQTKETQYF | TGTGCCAGCAGCTTGAGACCGGGACAGACGAAAGAGACCCAGTACTTC
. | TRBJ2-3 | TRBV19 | CASSIAVEVLDTQYF | TGTGCCAGTAGTATTGCGGTAGAAGTCCTGGATACGCAGTATTTT
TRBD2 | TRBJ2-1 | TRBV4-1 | CASSESPGLAGWGEQFF | TGCGCCAGCAGCGAGAGTCCGGGACTAGCGGGTTGGGGTGAGCAGTTCTTC